The rows below give T cell receptor beta chains drawn from one sample of a study of blood T cell repertoires in COVID-19. TCRdb's table, derived via immunoSEQ multiplex PCR, lists solely in-frame clones and lacks some. Among under 200,000 clones listed, approximately 90% were seen once. Sequencing input: peripheral blood. These receptors were obtained from a man between 50 and 59 years old with acute or convalescent COVID-19. Each CDR3 is given with its conserved first and last residue.

cdr3_length: 15; v_call: TRBV6-5; cdr3_aa: CASSPGQGNTDTQYF
cdr3_length: 14; v_call: TRBV29-1; cdr3_aa: CSVHGGLKNTETFF
cdr3_length: 14; v_call: TRBV28; cdr3_aa: CASSFGTGNQPQHF
cdr3_length: 15; v_call: TRBV20-1; cdr3_aa: CSASEAGMTQETQYF
cdr3_length: 16; v_call: TRBV28; cdr3_aa: CASSYRLAGIYNEQFF
cdr3_length: 12; v_call: TRBV9; cdr3_aa: CASSGGLRAQYF
cdr3_length: 14; v_call: TRBV11-3; cdr3_aa: CASSLGTGLETQYF
cdr3_length: 14; v_call: TRBV6-5; cdr3_aa: CASNIRDSSYEQYF
cdr3_length: 13; v_call: TRBV27; cdr3_aa: CASSNRGTGELFF
cdr3_length: 15; v_call: TRBV4-1; cdr3_aa: CASSGAASSYNEQFF
cdr3_length: 13; v_call: TRBV6-6; cdr3_aa: CASSYSSGQGAFF
cdr3_length: 14; v_call: TRBV6-2/TRBV6-3; cdr3_aa: CASSYSSREDGYTF
cdr3_length: 14; v_call: TRBV14; cdr3_aa: CASSQALARDEQYF
cdr3_length: 14; v_call: TRBV5-1; cdr3_aa: CASSSEAGVGEQFF
cdr3_length: 15; v_call: TRBV6-4; cdr3_aa: CASRSGQSSYNEQFF
cdr3_length: 12; v_call: TRBV18; cdr3_aa: CASSLQYNEQFF
cdr3_length: 13; v_call: TRBV9; cdr3_aa: CASSGGVDTEAFF
cdr3_length: 14; v_call: TRBV7-8; cdr3_aa: CASSLPQGRQPQHF
cdr3_length: 11; v_call: TRBV7-6; cdr3_aa: CASSKGGTQYF
cdr3_length: 15; v_call: TRBV27; cdr3_aa: CATSQGTGGNTEAFF
cdr3_length: 12; v_call: TRBV28; cdr3_aa: CASIAVNTEAFF
cdr3_length: 14; v_call: TRBV12-5; cdr3_aa: CASGPQGEGYGYTF
cdr3_length: 15; v_call: TRBV18; cdr3_aa: CASSLVAQENTEAFF
cdr3_length: 16; v_call: TRBV7-8; cdr3_aa: CASSLGQGTTNEKLFF
cdr3_length: 15; v_call: TRBV27; cdr3_aa: CASSPNRGHNYGYTF
cdr3_length: 16; v_call: TRBV6-4; cdr3_aa: CASRFKDRGANEKLFF
cdr3_length: 13; v_call: TRBV20-1; cdr3_aa: CSASPGSKETQYF
cdr3_length: 15; v_call: TRBV5-1; cdr3_aa: CASSKPGGNTGELFF